The rows below give T cell receptor beta chains drawn from one sample of a study of blood T cell repertoires in COVID-19. The assay was immunoSEQ multiplex PCR, and TCRdb's table has in-frame clones only and misses some. Of 130,000 or so clones detected, about 85% appear once; the ten largest clones hold approximately 5.2%. Sequenced input: peripheral blood. These receptors were taken from a woman in her sixties or seventies with COVID-19, enrolled during active disease. Both conserved end residues are part of each CDR3. A D gene is named only where the DNA matches it firmly. Clone size is given for some rows only: seen once, a few or many times, or a class if the clone is expanded.

CDR3aa,CDR3nt,v_gene,d_gene,j_gene,abundance
CASSRGQGKVSTDTQYF,TGTGCCAGTAGTAGGGGACAGGGAAAGGTTAGCACAGATACGCAGTATTTT,TRBV19,TRBD1,TRBJ2-3,NA
CASSREGLAGTSTDTQYF,TGTGCCAGTAGTAGAGAGGGACTAGCGGGGACGAGCACAGATACGCAGTATTTT,TRBV19,TRBD2,TRBJ2-3,few
CASSLTGGRGGLDGELFF,TGTGCCAGCAGCTTAACGGGTGGGCGGGGGGGCCTCGACGGGGAGCTGTTTTTT,TRBV7-2,TRBD2,TRBJ2-2,NA
CASSLGRLGPYEQYF,TGTGCCAGCAGCTTGGGGCGTTTGGGGCCCTACGAGCAGTACTTC,TRBV5-4,NA,TRBJ2-7,few
CASSRTGENIQYF,TGTGCCAGCAGCCGGACAGGGGAGAACATTCAGTACTTC,TRBV7-9,TRBD1,TRBJ2-4,NA
CASSQGRGQVYGYTF,TGTGCCAGCAGCCAAGGGAGGGGACAGGTATATGGCTACACCTTC,TRBV14,TRBD1,TRBJ1-2,NA
CASSAGRQGKEKLFF,TGTGCCAGCAGTGCCGGTAGACAGGGCAAGGAAAAACTGTTTTTT,TRBV25-1,TRBD1,TRBJ1-4,NA
CASRGNSLYEQYF,TGTGCCAGCCGGGGGAACAGCCTCTACGAGCAGTACTTC,TRBV6-5,NA,TRBJ2-7,NA
CASSIQQSGTEEQYF,TGTGCCAGCAGCATACAACAATCCGGGACAGAAGAGCAGTACTTC,TRBV7-9,TRBD1,TRBJ2-7,NA
CAWQRDSLAYEQYF,TGTGCCTGGCAGAGGGACAGTTTAGCCTACGAGCAGTACTTC,TRBV30,TRBD1,TRBJ2-7,NA
CASSRRVQETQYF,TGTGCCAGCAGCCGCCGGGTCCAAGAGACCCAGTACTTC,TRBV7-2,NA,TRBJ2-5,few
CASSHSRDRGSIEQYF,TGCGCCAGCAGTCATTCCCGGGACAGGGGTTCTATCGAGCAGTACTTC,TRBV23-1,TRBD1,TRBJ2-7,NA
CASSSSDRVNTGELFF,TGTGCCAGCAGCTCGTCGGACAGAGTGAACACCGGGGAGCTGTTTTTT,TRBV5-5,NA,TRBJ2-2,NA
CASSLVETNYGYTF,TGTGCCAGCAGCCTAGTAGAGACTAACTATGGCTACACCTTC,TRBV7-2,NA,TRBJ1-2,NA
CAWSGQYERLFF,TGTGCCTGGAGCGGACAGTACGAAAGACTGTTTTTT,TRBV30,NA,TRBJ1-4,NA
CASSVFSKELADTQYF,TGTGCCAGCAGTGTGTTTTCCAAGGAGCTGGCAGATACGCAGTATTTT,TRBV2,NA,TRBJ2-3,NA
CASSRSTGWSSSPLHF,TGTGCCAGCAGCCGCTCGACAGGGTGGTCGAGCTCACCCCTCCACTTT,TRBV5-5,TRBD1,TRBJ1-6,NA
CAIDPRTKSNTGELFF,TGTGCCATAGATCCTCGGACTAAGTCGAACACCGGGGAGCTGTTTTTT,TRBV2,NA,TRBJ2-2,NA
CASSFGPGGTEAFF,TGCGCCAGCAGCTTCGGGCCCGGGGGGACTGAAGCTTTCTTT,TRBV5-1,NA,TRBJ1-1,NA
CASSARTFGGGYTF,TGTGCCAGCAGTGCCCGGACTTTCGGCGGGGGCTACACCTTC,TRBV2,NA,TRBJ1-2,NA
CASSPTWTGPNEKLFF,TGTGCCAGCAGCCCGACCTGGACAGGGCCTAATGAAAAACTGTTTTTT,TRBV7-2,TRBD1,TRBJ1-4,NA
CASSQGTSGGPGELFF,TGCGCCAGCAGCCAGGGGACTAGCGGGGGGCCCGGGGAGCTGTTTTTT,TRBV4-1,TRBD2,TRBJ2-2,once
CASSLAGRGAEAFF,TGTGCCAGCAGCTTGGCCGGCCGGGGAGCTGAAGCTTTCTTT,TRBV5-4,NA,TRBJ1-1,NA
CASSSGQGVGEQYF,TGTGCCAGCAGTTCGGGGCAGGGGGTCGGTGAGCAGTACTTC,TRBV28,TRBD1,TRBJ2-7,NA
CASSPSSGSGNTIYF,TGTGCCAGCAGCCCTTCCAGCGGCTCTGGAAACACCATATATTTT,TRBV21-1,NA,TRBJ1-3,NA
CASSPDRDYEQYF,TGTGCCAGCTCACCAGACAGGGACTACGAGCAGTACTTC,TRBV18,TRBD1,TRBJ2-7,NA
CSAARETQYF,TGCAGTGCCGCCAGGGAGACCCAGTACTTC,TRBV20-1,NA,TRBJ2-5,NA
CASSPLYEQYF,TGTGCCAGCAGCCCCCTATACGAGCAGTACTTC,TRBV6-2/TRBV6-3,NA,TRBJ2-7,few
CATSDYQGSSYNSPLHF,TGTGCCACCAGTGATTATCAGGGGAGTTCCTATAATTCACCCCTCCACTTT,TRBV24-1,NA,TRBJ1-6,NA
CASSLFLIQGIPGELFF,TGTGCCAGCAGTTTATTCCTGATACAGGGTATCCCCGGGGAGCTGTTTTTT,TRBV28,NA,TRBJ2-2,once
CASSPWGSNQPQHF,TGTGCCAGCAGCCCCTGGGGCAGCAATCAGCCCCAGCATTTT,TRBV7-9,NA,TRBJ1-5,NA
CASGGGGGSGNTIYF,TGTGCCAGCGGGGGTGGGGGGGGATCTGGAAACACCATATATTTT,TRBV4-2,NA,TRBJ1-3,NA
CASSRTGTSSSYNSPLHF,TGCGCCAGCAGCAGGACAGGGACCTCTAGCTCCTATAATTCACCCCTCCACTTT,TRBV5-1,TRBD1,TRBJ1-6,few
CASSFQGVDTQYF,TGTGCCAGCAGCTTTCAGGGGGTGGATACGCAGTATTTT,TRBV5-6,TRBD1,TRBJ2-3,NA
CASSPTGAYETQYF,TGTGCCAGCAGCCCCACAGGGGCCTACGAGACCCAGTACTTC,TRBV11-2,TRBD1,TRBJ2-5,NA
CASSQLVGRNQPQHF,TGCGCCAGCAGCCAGCTAGTGGGTAGGAATCAGCCCCAGCATTTT,TRBV4-1,NA,TRBJ1-5,NA
CASSSLAGTDTQYF,TGCGCCAGCAGCTCCCTAGCGGGGACAGATACGCAGTATTTT,TRBV5-1,TRBD2,TRBJ2-3,NA
CASSLVAGAGNTIYF,TGCGCCAGCAGCTTGGTCGCGGGAGCTGGAAACACCATATATTTT,TRBV5-1,NA,TRBJ1-3,NA
CASSPGGLSGTQYF,TGTGCCAGCAGCCCGGGGGGCCTTAGTGGGACCCAGTACTTC,TRBV7-3,NA,TRBJ2-5,NA
CASSSRTSGGWGEQFF,TGTGCCAGCAGTTCCCGGACTAGCGGGGGGTGGGGTGAGCAGTTCTTC,TRBV2,TRBD2,TRBJ2-1,NA
CASSQDPRDNEQFF,TGTGCCAGCAGCCAAGATCCCAGGGACAATGAGCAGTTCTTC,TRBV3-1/TRBV3-2,NA,TRBJ2-1,NA
CASSLERGPNYGYTF,TGTGCCAGCAGCTTAGAAAGGGGCCCTAACTATGGCTACACCTTC,TRBV7-9,NA,TRBJ1-2,NA
CASSQGGTGVNEKLFF,TGCGCCAGCAGCCAAGGTGGGACAGGGGTAAATGAAAAACTGTTTTTT,TRBV4-3,TRBD1,TRBJ1-4,few
CASSSGGSDNEQFF,TGTGCCAGCAGCTCAGGTGGATCAGACAATGAGCAGTTCTTC,TRBV7-9,NA,TRBJ2-1,once
CASKVFGGYDSNQPQHF,TGTGCCAGCAAGGTATTCGGGGGATATGATAGCAATCAGCCCCAGCATTTT,TRBV2,NA,TRBJ1-5,NA
CAWSAGGYGYTF,TGTGCCTGGAGCGCAGGAGGCTATGGCTACACCTTC,TRBV30,NA,TRBJ1-2,once
CASSWGAGGISTDTQYF,TGTGCCAGCAGTTGGGGGGCAGGGGGGATTAGCACAGATACGCAGTATTTT,TRBV27,NA,TRBJ2-3,NA
CASSQAPGGGGDGYTF,TGCGCCAGCAGCCAAGCCCCTGGGGGGGGCGGAGATGGCTACACCTTC,TRBV4-1,NA,TRBJ1-2,many
CASSLVSTTYTQYF,TGTGCCAGCAGCTTAGTCTCGACTACCTATACGCAGTATTTT,TRBV11-2,NA,TRBJ2-3,NA
CASSLRTGDNSPLHF,TGTGCCAGCAGCTTAAGGACAGGGGACAATTCACCCCTCCACTTT,TRBV7-2,TRBD1,TRBJ1-6,NA
CATIPGGGGQETQYF,TGTGCCACCATACCCGGCGGGGGAGGGCAAGAGACCCAGTACTTC,TRBV10-3,TRBD2,TRBJ2-5,NA
CASSPPDGRGSPLHF,TGTGCCAGCAGCCCTCCCGACGGTCGCGGCTCACCCCTCCACTTT,TRBV3-1/TRBV3-2,NA,TRBJ1-6,NA